This T cell receptor (beta chain) originates from a study of T cells after posttransplantation cyclophosphamide. Study-wide findings and caveats: Blood and skin or GI T cell repertoires showed limited TRB overlap. TRB clonality was highly associated with recipient CMV seropositivity and reactivation. Donor-recipient repertoire similarity was low at 1-2 months, rising over year one.

This clone has at least ten counts. Its antigen is unknown. Treatment was busulfan-fludarabine conditioning, a marrow graft, and cyclophosphamide on days +3 and +4. The V gene lost 5 bases and the J gene lost 5 bases, with 4 bases spanning the gap. The V gene's germline CDR1 is MNHNY and CDR2 SVGAGI (reference sequence). The CDR3 loop spans 12 amino acids. Sequencing was performed with immunoSEQ multiplex PCR; in TCRdb, only in-frame clones are kept and a portion is missing. Observed in the sample are about 5,700 clones, none of them singletons. The sample in question was PBMCs, obtained around 380 days after allogeneic stem cell transplant with posttransplant cyclophosphamide. The chain links TRBV6-6 to TRBJ1-6; D unclear. The clonotype was recovered from a male patient between 60 and 69 years old who received an allogeneic stem cell transplant from a related donor, was CMV-positive, and had acute GVHD only. The graft donor may account for some of the T cells. CDR3: CASSINNSPLHF. CDR3 DNA: TGTGCCAGCAGTATCAATAATTCACCCCTCCACTTT.